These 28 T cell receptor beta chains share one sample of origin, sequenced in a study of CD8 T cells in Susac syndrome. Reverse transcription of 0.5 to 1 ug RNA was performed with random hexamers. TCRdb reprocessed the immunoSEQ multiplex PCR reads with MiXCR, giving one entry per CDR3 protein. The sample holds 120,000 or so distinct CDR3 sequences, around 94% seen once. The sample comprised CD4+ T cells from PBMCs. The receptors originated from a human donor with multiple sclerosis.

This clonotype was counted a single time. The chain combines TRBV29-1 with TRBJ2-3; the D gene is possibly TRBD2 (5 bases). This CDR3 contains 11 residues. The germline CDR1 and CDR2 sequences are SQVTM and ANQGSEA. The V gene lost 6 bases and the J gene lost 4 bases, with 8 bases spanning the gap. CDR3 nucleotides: TGCAGCGTGGGTAGCGCAGATACGCAGTATTTT. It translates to CSVGSADTQYF.

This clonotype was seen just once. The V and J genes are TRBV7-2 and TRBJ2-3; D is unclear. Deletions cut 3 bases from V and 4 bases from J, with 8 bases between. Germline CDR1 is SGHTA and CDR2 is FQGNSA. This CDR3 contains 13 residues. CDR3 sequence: CASSFGESDTQYF. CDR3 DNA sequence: TGTGCCAGCAGCTTTGGCGAATCAGATACGCAGTATTTT. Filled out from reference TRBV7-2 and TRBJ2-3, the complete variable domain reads GAGVSQSPSNKVTEKGKDVELRCDPISGHTALYWYRQSLGQGLEFLIYFQGNSAPDKSGLPSDRFSAERTGGSVSTLTIQRTQQEDSAVYLCASSFGESDTQYFGPGTRLTVL.

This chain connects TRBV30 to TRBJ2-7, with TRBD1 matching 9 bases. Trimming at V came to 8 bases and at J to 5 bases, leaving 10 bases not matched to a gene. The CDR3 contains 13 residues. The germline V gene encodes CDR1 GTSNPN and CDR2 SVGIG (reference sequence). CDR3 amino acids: CAGNRGLSNEQYF. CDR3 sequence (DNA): TGTGCCGGTAACAGGGGGCTGAGTAACGAGCAGTACTTC.

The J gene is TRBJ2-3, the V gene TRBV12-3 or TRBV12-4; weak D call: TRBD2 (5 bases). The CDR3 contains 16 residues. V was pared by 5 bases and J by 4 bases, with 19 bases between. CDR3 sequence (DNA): TGTGCCAGCAGTCGACTTCCGGGCATCGGGGCAGATACGCAGTATTTT. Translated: CASSRLPGIGADTQYF.

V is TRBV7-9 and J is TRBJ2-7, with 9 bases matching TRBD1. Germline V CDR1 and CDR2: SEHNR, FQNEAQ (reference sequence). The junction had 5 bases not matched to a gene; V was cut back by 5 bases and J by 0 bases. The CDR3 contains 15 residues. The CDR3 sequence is CASSPNRGPSYEQYF. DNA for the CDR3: TGTGCCAGCAGCCCAAACAGGGGGCCCTCCTACGAGCAGTACTTC. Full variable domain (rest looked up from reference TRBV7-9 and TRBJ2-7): DTGVSQNPRHKITKRGQNVTFRCDPISEHNRLYWYRQTLGQGPEFLTYFQNEAQLEKSRLLSDRFSAERPKGSFSTLEIQRTEQGDSAMYLCASSPNRGPSYEQYFGPGTRLTVT.

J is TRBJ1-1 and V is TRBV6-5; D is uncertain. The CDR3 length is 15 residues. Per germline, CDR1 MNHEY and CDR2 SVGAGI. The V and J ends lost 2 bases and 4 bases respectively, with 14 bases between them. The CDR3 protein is CASSYNLGLSTEAFF. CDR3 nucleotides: TGTGCCAGCAGTTACAATTTAGGGCTAAGCACTGAAGCTTTCTTT.

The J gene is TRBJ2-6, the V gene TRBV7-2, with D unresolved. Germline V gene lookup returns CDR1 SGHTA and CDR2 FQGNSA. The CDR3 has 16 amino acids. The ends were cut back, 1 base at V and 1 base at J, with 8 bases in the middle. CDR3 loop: CASSLGRPSGANVLTF. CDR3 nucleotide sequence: TGTGCCAGCAGCTTAGGCCGGCCATCTGGGGCCAACGTCCTGACTTTC.

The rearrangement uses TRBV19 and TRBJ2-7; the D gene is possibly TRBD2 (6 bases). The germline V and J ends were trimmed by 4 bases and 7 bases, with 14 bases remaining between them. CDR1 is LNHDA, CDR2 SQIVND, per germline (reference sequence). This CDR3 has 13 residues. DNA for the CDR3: TGTGCCAGTAGTAAAAGGCTAGCGTGGGAGCAGTACTTC. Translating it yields CASSKRLAWEQYF.

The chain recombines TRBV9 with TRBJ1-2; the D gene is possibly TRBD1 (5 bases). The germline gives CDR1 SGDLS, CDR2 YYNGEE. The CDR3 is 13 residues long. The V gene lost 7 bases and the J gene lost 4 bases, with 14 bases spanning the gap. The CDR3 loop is CASESGTGYGYTF. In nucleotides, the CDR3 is TGTGCCAGCGAGTCCGGGACGGGCTATGGCTACACCTTC.

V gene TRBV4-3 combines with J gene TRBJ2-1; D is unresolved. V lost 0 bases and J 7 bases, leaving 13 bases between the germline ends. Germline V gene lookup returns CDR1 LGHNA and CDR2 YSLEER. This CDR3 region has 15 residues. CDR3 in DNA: TGCGCCAGCAGCCAAGAGGGCGTAGGTGGGAATGAGCAGTTCTTC. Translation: CASSQEGVGGNEQFF.

This CDR3 is CASSQDRWRDHYTF. The CDR3 nucleotides are TGTGCCAGCAGCCAAGATCGATGGAGGGACCACTACACCTTC. This chain joins TRBV3-1 and TRBJ1-2; D may be TRBD1 (5 bases). The germline V and J ends were trimmed by 0 bases and 10 bases, with 15 bases remaining between them. This CDR3 spans 14 amino acids. Germline assignment: CDR1 LGHDT and CDR2 YNNKEL (reference sequence).

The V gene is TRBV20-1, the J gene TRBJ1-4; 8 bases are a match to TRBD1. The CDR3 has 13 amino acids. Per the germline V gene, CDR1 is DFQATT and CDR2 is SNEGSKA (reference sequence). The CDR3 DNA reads TGCAGCGCCACGGGACAGGATGGTGAAAAACTGTTTTTT. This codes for CSATGQDGEKLFF.

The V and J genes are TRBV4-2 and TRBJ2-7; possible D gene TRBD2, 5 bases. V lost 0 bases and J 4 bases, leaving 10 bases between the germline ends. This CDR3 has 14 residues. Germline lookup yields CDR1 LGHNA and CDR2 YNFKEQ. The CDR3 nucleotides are TGTGCCAGCAGCCAAGATCTGGACTTTTACGAGCAGTACTTC. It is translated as CASSQDLDFYEQYF.

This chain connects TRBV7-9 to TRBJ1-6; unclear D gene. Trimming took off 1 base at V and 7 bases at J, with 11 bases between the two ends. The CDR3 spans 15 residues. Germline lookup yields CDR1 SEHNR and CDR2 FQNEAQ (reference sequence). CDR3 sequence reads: CASSLERVENSPLHF. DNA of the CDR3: TGTGCCAGCAGCTTAGAGAGGGTGGAGAATTCACCCCTCCACTTT.

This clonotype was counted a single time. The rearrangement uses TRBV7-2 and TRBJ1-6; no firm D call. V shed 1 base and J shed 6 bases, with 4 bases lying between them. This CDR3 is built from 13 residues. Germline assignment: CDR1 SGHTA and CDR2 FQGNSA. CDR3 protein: CASSLVVNSPLHF. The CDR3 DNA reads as TGTGCCAGCAGCTTAGTAGTTAATTCACCCCTCCACTTT.

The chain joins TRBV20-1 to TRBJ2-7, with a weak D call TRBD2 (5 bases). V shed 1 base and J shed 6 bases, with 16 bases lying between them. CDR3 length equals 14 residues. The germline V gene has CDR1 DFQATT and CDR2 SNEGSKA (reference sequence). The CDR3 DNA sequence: TGCAGTGCTAGAGTTGGACTTAACCCAACCGAGCAGTACTTC. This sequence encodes CSARVGLNPTEQYF.

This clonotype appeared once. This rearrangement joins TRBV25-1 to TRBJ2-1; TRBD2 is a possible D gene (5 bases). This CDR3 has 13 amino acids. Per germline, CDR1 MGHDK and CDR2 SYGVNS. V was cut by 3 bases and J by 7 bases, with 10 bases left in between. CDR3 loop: CASSDPTGNEQFF. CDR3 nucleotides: TGTGCCAGCAGTGATCCTACGGGGAATGAGCAGTTCTTC.

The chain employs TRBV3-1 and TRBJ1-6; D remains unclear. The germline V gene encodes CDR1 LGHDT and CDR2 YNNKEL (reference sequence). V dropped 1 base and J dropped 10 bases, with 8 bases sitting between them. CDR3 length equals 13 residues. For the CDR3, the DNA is TGTGCCAGCAGCCAAGTAAAGGTATCACCCCTCCACTTT. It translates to CASSQVKVSPLHF.

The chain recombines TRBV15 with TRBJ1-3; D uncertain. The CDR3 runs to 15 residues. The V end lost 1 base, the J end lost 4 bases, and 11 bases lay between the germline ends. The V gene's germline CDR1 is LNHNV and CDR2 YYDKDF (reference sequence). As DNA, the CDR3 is TGTGCCACCAGCAGAGTTCTGGCCGACGGAAACACCATATATTTT. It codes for CATSRVLADGNTIYF.

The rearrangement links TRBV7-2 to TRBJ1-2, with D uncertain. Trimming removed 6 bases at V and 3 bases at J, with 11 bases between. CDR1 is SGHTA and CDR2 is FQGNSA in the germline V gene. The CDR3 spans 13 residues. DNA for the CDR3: TGTGCCAGCAGTGGCCCAGCGGACTATGGCTACACCTTC. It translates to CASSGPADYGYTF. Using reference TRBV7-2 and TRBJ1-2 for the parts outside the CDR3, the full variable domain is GAGVSQSPSNKVTEKGKDVELRCDPISGHTALYWYRQSLGQGLEFLIYFQGNSAPDKSGLPSDRFSAERTGGSVSTLTIQRTQQEDSAVYLCASSGPADYGYTFGSGTRLTVV.

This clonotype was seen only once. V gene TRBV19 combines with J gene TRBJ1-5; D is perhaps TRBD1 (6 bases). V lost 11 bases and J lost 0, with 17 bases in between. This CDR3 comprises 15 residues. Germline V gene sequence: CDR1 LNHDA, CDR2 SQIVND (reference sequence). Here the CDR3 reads CACRAGDYSNQPQHF. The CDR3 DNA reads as TGTGCCTGTCGTGCAGGGGATTATAGCAATCAGCCCCAGCATTTT.

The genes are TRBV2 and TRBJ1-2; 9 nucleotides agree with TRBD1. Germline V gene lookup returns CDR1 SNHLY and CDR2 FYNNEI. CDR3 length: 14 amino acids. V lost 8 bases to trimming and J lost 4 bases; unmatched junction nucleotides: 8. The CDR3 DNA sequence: TGTGCCAGCTTAGGGACAGGGCGAATCTATGGCTACACCTTC. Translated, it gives CASLGTGRIYGYTF. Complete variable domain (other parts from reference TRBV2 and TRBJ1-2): EPEVTQTPSHQVTQMGQEVILRCVPISNHLYFYWYRQILGQKVEFLVSFYNNEISEKSEIFDDQFSVERPDGSNFTLKIRSTKLEDSAMYFCASLGTGRIYGYTFGSGTRLTVV.

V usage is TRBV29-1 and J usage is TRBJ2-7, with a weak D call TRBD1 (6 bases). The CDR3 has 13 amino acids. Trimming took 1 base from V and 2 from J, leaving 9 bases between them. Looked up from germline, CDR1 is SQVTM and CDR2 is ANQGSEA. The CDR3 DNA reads TGCAGCGTTGAAGCTCCAGGGGCCTACGAGCAGTACTTC. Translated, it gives CSVEAPGAYEQYF.

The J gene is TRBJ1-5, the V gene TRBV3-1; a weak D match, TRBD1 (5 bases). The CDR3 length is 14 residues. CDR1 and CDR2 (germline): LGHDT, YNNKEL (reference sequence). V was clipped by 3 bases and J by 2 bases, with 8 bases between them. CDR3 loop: CASSHRDGNQPQHF. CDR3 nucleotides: TGTGCCAGCAGCCATCGGGACGGCAATCAGCCCCAGCATTTT.

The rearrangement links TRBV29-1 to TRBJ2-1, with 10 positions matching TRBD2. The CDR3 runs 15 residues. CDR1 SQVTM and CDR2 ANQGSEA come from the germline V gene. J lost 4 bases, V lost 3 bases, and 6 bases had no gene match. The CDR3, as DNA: TGCAGCGTTGATGTAGCGGGAGGTCGTTACAATGAGCAGTTCTTC. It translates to CSVDVAGGRYNEQFF.

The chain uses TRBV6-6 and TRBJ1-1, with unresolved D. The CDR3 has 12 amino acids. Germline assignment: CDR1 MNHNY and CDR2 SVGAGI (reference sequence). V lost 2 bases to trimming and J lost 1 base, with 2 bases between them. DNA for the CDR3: TGTGCCAGCAGTTACAGGAACACTGAAGCTTTCTTT. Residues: CASSYRNTEAFF.

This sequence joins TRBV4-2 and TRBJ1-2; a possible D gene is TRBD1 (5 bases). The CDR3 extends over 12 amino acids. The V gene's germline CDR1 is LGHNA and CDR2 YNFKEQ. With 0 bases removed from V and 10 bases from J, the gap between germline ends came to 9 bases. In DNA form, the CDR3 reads TGTGCCAGCAGCCAAGACGACAGCTCCTACACCTTC. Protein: CASSQDDSSYTF.

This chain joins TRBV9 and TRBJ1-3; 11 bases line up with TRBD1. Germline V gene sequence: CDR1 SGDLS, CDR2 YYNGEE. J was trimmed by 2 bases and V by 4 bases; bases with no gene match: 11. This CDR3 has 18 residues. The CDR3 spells CASSIQPGQGEPGNTIYF. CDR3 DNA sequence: TGTGCCAGCAGCATTCAACCGGGACAGGGGGAGCCTGGAAACACCATATATTTT.